Included here is one T cell receptor (beta chain) sequence, with context. The CDR3 is made up of 15 amino acids. V was pared by 8 bases and J by 5 bases, with 12 bases of the junction left unmatched. Germline loops: CDR1 MGHRA, CDR2 YSYEKL. Produced via immunoSEQ multiplex PCR; TCRdb's table is partial and in-frame only. In the table there are approximately 730,000 clones, 80% to 90% of which are singletons. These data come from a study of shared T cell receptors in the human thymus. This sample was shared with a second study, whose subject was human thymus T cells. That source adds: Thymus pieces cut out during corrective heart surgery were the tissue that was used.

The TCR sequence derives from a girl under three years old with a congenital heart defect. Material: thymocytes. The gene calls are TRBV4-1 and TRBJ1-1; 9 bases match TRBD1. The CDR3 coding sequence is TGCGCCAGCGGCCCACGGACAGGGGTTAGGACTGAAGCTTTCTTT. The encoded protein is CASGPRTGVRTEAFF.